This TCR beta chain was recorded in a study of identical twins. Each cDNA held unique molecular identifiers, and template switching gave it a universal primer site. Via MiXCR, TCRdb re-called the 5' RACE reads, giving one row per CDR3 protein. This table has about 900,000 distinct CDR3 sequences, 10% to 15% appearing once. Notes on this clonotype: Its antigen is not identified.

J was trimmed by 4 bases and V by 6 bases; bases with no gene match: 22. Per germline, CDR1 SQVTM and CDR2 ANQGSEA. CDR3 length equals 18 residues. Overall study findings and caveats: Insertions were fewer in abundant cord blood beta clonotypes, whereas memory repertoires showed none of this pattern.

This sample also belongs to another study, concerning yellow fever vaccine responses in identical twins.

Sequenced input: PBMCs. V and J are TRBV29-1 and TRBJ2-5; 8 bases map to TRBD2. This sequence was found in a woman younger than 35 in good health. CDR3 DNA: TGCAGCGTGCTAGGAGGGGGAGCGGGAGATAGAAGTGGAGAGACCCAGTACTTC. It translates to CSVLGGGAGDRSGETQYF.